This T cell receptor (beta chain) was captured by sequencing in a study of cytomegalovirus exposure and HLA in healthy donors. Concerning this clone: Its target is not known. Germline is not matched at one junction end, which may reflect a read error.

General observations from the study: Accurate prediction of HLA-A and HLA-B alleles (for most subjects) was reportedly achieved from TCR beta sequences. Investigators reported approximately 170 TCR beta chains as tied to cytomegalovirus.

It was healthy bone marrow donors who served as donors. CDR1 MDHEN and CDR2 SYDVKM come from the germline V gene. There are 13 residues in the CDR3. Amplification used 60 Vbeta primers and 13 Jbeta primers. As processed by the authors: Around 9.9 million shared chains were among the approximately 76 million unique TCR beta chains that a later analysis counted. TCRdb keeps only in-frame clones here, not all; method: immunoSEQ multiplex PCR. Clone size and V and J calls were adopted from that table, with D and trimming inferred from the DNA. The repertoire holds fewer than 200,000 clones, with over 60% as singletons.

The chain joins TRBV28 to TRBJ2-5, with TRBD2 identical over 7 bases. The sequence was collected from a female donor in good health and CMV-seronegative. Material: PBMCs. Here the CDR3 DNA reads TGTGCCAGCAGTTTACCTCATCCGGGACTACCTCACTTC. Encoded protein: CASSLPHPGLPHF.